Below are 3 T cell receptor beta chains sequenced from a single sample in a study of radiation and T cells in renal cell carcinoma (TCRdb year 2020). Explained via the paper, the time point label denotes: blood 2 weeks post-SBRT. Taken with the paper, the label for treatment or condition translates to: 15 Gy SBRT to primary tumor, nephrectomy 4 weeks later. The receptor library was made with the immunoSEQ multiplex PCR assay. Imported from immuneACCESS, the table was reduced by TCRdb to in-frame sequences with V and J called. These copies leave out some clones; in studies compared against another copy, an unresolved V gene accounts for under half, and the cause of the remainder is not known. This sample lists about 130,000 clones; roughly 77% were detected once. The top ten clonotypes cover less than 2.5% of the sample. The sequencing used blood, collected from a patient whose treatment included radiotherapy and nephrectomy. Receptors were obtained from a woman aged 60-75 years with renal cell carcinoma.

The chain employs TRBV5-6 and TRBJ1-6, with unresolved D. Trimming removed 4 bases at V and 12 bases at J, with 11 bases between. Germline V gene lookup returns CDR1 SGHDT and CDR2 YYEEEE. The CDR3 loop spans 12 amino acids. Here the CDR3 DNA reads TGTGCCAGCAGCCCAGACCGCGGACCCCTCCACTTT. This codes for CASSPDRGPLHF.

This clone was recorded many times. V gene TRBV9 combines with J gene TRBJ2-7, with TRBD1 identical over 11 bases. Germline V gene lookup returns CDR1 SGDLS and CDR2 YYNGEE. This CDR3 comprises 16 residues. After removal of 4 bases from V and 2 bases from J, the junction contained 8 bases not matched to a gene. This CDR3 is CASSPSMGQGAYEQYF. The CDR3 bases are TGTGCCAGCAGCCCTTCCATGGGACAGGGGGCCTACGAGCAGTACTTC.

The chain is built from TRBV15 and TRBJ2-1; D tentatively fits TRBD1 or TRBD2 (5 bases each). V dropped 5 bases and J dropped 1 base, with 18 bases sitting between them. The CDR3 extends over 17 amino acids. Germline V CDR1 and CDR2: LNHNV, YYDKDF (reference sequence). CDR3 loop: CATSSPGRRGSYNEQFF. Here the CDR3 DNA reads TGTGCCACCAGCTCCCCGGGGCGGAGAGGTTCCTACAATGAGCAGTTCTTC.